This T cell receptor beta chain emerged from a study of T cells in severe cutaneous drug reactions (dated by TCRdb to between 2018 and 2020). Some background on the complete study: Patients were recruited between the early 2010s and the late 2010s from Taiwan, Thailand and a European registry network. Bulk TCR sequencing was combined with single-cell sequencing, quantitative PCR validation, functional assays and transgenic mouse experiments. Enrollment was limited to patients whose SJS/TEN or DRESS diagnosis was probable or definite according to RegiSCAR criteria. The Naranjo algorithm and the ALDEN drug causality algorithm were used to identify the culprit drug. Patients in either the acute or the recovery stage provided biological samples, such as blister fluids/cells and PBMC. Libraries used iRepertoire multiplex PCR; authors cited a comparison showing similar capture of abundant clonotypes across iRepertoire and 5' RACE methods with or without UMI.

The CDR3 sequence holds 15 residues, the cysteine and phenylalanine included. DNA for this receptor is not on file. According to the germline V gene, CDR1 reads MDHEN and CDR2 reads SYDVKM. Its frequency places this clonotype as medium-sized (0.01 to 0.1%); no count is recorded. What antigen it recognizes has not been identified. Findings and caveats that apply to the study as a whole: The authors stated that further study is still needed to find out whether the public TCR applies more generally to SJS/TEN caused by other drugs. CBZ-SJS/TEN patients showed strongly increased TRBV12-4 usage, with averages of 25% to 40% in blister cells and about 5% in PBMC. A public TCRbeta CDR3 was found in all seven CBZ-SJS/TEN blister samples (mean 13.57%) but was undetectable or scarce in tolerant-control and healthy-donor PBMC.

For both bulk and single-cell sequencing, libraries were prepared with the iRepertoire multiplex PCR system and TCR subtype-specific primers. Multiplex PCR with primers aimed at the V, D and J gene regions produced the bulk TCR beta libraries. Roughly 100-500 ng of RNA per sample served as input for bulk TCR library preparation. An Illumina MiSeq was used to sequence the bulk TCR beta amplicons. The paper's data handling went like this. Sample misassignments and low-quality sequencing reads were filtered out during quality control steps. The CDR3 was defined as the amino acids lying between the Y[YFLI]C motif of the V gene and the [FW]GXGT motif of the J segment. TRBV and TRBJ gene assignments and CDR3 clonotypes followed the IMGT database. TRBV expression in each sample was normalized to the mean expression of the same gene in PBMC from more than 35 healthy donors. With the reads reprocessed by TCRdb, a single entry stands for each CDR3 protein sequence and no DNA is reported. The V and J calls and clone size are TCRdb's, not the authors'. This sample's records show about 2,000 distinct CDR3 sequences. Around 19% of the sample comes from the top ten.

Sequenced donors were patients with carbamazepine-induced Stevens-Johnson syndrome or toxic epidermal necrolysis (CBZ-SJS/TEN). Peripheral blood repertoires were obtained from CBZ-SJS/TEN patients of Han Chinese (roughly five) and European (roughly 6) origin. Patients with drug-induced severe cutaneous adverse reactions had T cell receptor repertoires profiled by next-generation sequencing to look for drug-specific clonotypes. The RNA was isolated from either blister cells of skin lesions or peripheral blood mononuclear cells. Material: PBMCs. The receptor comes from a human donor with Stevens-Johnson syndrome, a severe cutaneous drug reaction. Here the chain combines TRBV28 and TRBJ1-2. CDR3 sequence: CASSLKGRYLYGYTF.